Given below is one TCR beta chain in context. The sample is drawn from a study of blood T cell repertoires in COVID-19. About the research overall: The origin of the acute and convalescent COVID-19 samples was the United States, Italy and Spain.

The length of the CDR3 is 10 residues. The V gene's germline CDR1 is GTSNPN and CDR2 SVGIG (reference sequence). The germline V and J ends were trimmed by 1 base and 14 bases, with 6 bases remaining between them. In the authors' workflow: Estimation of nucleated cell counts was performed using reference gene primer amplification. The repertoire was sequenced with immunoSEQ multiplex PCR; TCRdb's copy has only in-frame clones and lacks some. D and trimming were read from the DNA, whereas the V and J calls and clone size are those reported in that table. The sample records around 250,000 clones, 84% being singletons.

What was sequenced was peripheral blood. This clonotype was sampled from a woman in her 40s who had recovered from COVID-19. The J gene is TRBJ1-6, the V gene TRBV30; D is unresolved. The CDR3 sequence: CAWSDISLHF. Written as DNA, the CDR3 is TGTGCCTGGAGTGACATCTCCCTCCACTTT.